The 13 T cell receptor beta chains below all came from one sample that was sequenced in a study of T-cell reconstitution after alpha-beta-depleted transplantation in children. As it was prepared, the TCRbeta library received unique molecular identifiers. One entry per CDR3 protein results from TCRdb running MiXCR on the PCR reads. The repertoire includes roughly 500,000 distinct CDR3 sequences, around a third of them detected once, and 2.4% sits in the top ten. The specimen comprised PBMCs from the stem cell graft donor, sampled from the stem cell graft. The receptors here all came from a human donor who donated a stem cell graft to a child with aplastic anemia.

This clonotype showed up just a few times. The chain employs TRBV27 and TRBJ1-5; D possibly corresponds to TRBD1 (5 bases). V lost 0 bases and J lost 6, with 12 bases in between. The CDR3 is 15 residues long. Germline CDR1 reads MNHEY; CDR2 reads SMNVEV (reference sequence). The CDR3 DNA sequence: TGTGCCAGCAGTTTATCGGAGAAGGGGTCTCAGCCCCAGCATTTT. Its translation: CASSLSEKGSQPQHF.

This clonotype was seen a few times. The chain employs TRBV18 and TRBJ1-1; D not resolved. The CDR3 length is 14 residues. CDR1 and CDR2 from the germline V gene are KGHSH and LQKENI. V was clipped by 2 bases and J by 2 bases, with 9 bases between them. The CDR3 is CASSPILGNTEAFF. In DNA, the CDR3 is TGTGCCAGCTCACCAATTCTGGGTAACACTGAAGCTTTCTTT.

This clonotype has just one count. The rearrangement links TRBV7-9 to TRBJ2-2; the D gene is possibly TRBD1 (5 bases). The CDR3 contains 15 residues. Between the trimmed V and J ends, which lost 3 bases and 5 bases, there was a span of 13 bases. Germline assignment: CDR1 SEHNR and CDR2 FQNEAQ (reference sequence). CDR3 nucleotides: TGTGCCAGCAGCTTGAGACGGCCAGGGACCGGGGAGCTGTTTTTT. Protein sequence: CASSLRRPGTGELFF. The whole variable domain, filled in from reference TRBV7-9 and TRBJ2-2, reads DTGVSQNPRHKITKRGQNVTFRCDPISEHNRLYWYRQTLGQGPEFLTYFQNEAQLEKSRLLSDRFSAERPKGSFSTLEIQRTEQGDSAMYLCASSLRRPGTGELFFGEGSRLTVL.

The V gene is TRBV18, the J gene TRBJ1-5; D possibly corresponds to TRBD1 (5 bases). Germline V gene sequence: CDR1 KGHSH, CDR2 LQKENI. CDR3 length equals 17 residues. V was pared by 3 bases and J by 0 bases, with 15 bases between. CDR3 sequence reads: CASSPGLAGNSNQPQHF. The CDR3 DNA is TGTGCCAGCTCACCGGGCCTCGCAGGGAATAGCAATCAGCCCCAGCATTTT.

This clonotype was seen many times. This sequence joins TRBV20-1 and TRBJ1-5; D not resolved. This CDR3 comprises 15 residues. Germline V lookup: CDR1 DFQATT, CDR2 SNEGSKA (reference sequence). V lost 6 bases, J lost 1 base, and 16 bases lay in between. CDR3 loop: CSASPSGRSNQPQHF. CDR3 nucleotides: TGCAGTGCCTCCCCCAGTGGAAGAAGCAATCAGCCCCAGCATTTT.

This clonotype was found a few times. V gene TRBV29-1 combines with J gene TRBJ2-1, with 7 bases matching TRBD2. Unmatched junction bases numbered 8, after V lost 4 bases and J lost 5 bases. Looked up from germline, CDR1 is SQVTM and CDR2 is ANQGSEA. This CDR3 is 14 amino acids long. CDR3 DNA: TGCAGCGTTGTCCAAGCGGGACGAAACAATGAGCAGTTCTTC. This gives the protein CSVVQAGRNNEQFF.

J is TRBJ1-1 and V is TRBV29-1; no clear D. CDR1 is SQVTM and CDR2 is ANQGSEA in the germline V gene. The CDR3 spans 12 residues. V lost 5 bases, J lost 2 bases, and 9 bases lay in between. CDR3 region: CSVQATNTEAFF. In DNA, the CDR3 is TGCAGCGTTCAGGCGACCAACACTGAAGCTTTCTTT.

This clonotype was found once. The gene calls are TRBV10-3 and TRBJ2-1, with TRBD2 matching 7 bases. Germline V gene data show CDR1 as ENHRY and CDR2 as SYGVKD. CDR3 length: 15 residues. V dropped 10 bases and J dropped 6; count of bases not matched to a gene: 15. Here the CDR3 DNA reads TGTGCCACCAAGCCGCGGGAGATGTTGGGCAATGAGCAGTTCTTC. It codes for CATKPREMLGNEQFF.

The rearrangement links TRBV6-5 to TRBJ2-7; 9 bases fit TRBD2. This CDR3 spans 16 amino acids. V shed 2 bases and J 0 bases; nucleotides not matched to a gene: 5. The V gene's germline CDR1 is MNHEY and CDR2 SVGAGI. In DNA, the CDR3 is TGTGCCAGCAGTTACGGCCTAGCGGGGAACTCCTACGAGCAGTACTTC. Translation gives CASSYGLAGNSYEQYF.

The chain couples TRBV29-1 to TRBJ1-4; D may be TRBD1 (5 bases). CDR3 size: 11 residues. V was clipped by 5 bases and J by 6 bases, with 7 bases between them. Germline V lookup: CDR1 SQVTM, CDR2 ANQGSEA. DNA of the CDR3: TGCAGCGTTAGGGGAGATGAAAAACTGTTTTTT. Protein sequence: CSVRGDEKLFF.

This clonotype has only one observation. A much larger clone lies one base from this, so it may be a read error. The chain uses TRBV9 and TRBJ2-1; no definite D call. Trimming left V 6 bases short and J 3 bases short, with 10 bases between. The CDR3 contains 13 residues. The germline V gene encodes CDR1 SGDLS and CDR2 YYNGEE. CDR3 DNA: TGTGCCAGCAACGCGGACCTCTACAATGAGCAGTTCTTC. Its translation: CASNADLYNEQFF.

This clonotype has just a few counts. The rearrangement links TRBV28 to TRBJ2-1; no reliable D call. V lost 5 bases and J 10 bases, leaving 15 bases between the germline ends. CDR1 MDHEN and CDR2 SYDVKM come from the germline V gene. This CDR3 comprises 13 residues. CDR3 bases: TGTGCCAGCAGTCGAAAGGTCCCCATGGAGCAGTTCTTC. Its translation: CASSRKVPMEQFF. Based on the CDR3 plus reference TRBV28 and TRBJ2-1, the full variable domain is DVKVTQSSRYLVKRTGEKVFLECVQDMDHENMFWYRQDPGLGLRLIYFSYDVKMKEKGDIPEGYSVSREKKERFSLILESASTNQTSMYLCASSRKVPMEQFFGPGTRLTVL.

A few counts support this clonotype. The CDR3 is CSASPRTIYNEQFF. Written as DNA, the CDR3 is TGCAGTGCCTCTCCCAGGACCATCTACAATGAGCAGTTCTTC. This chain joins TRBV20-1 and TRBJ2-1; D is unresolved. Germline values: CDR1 DFQATT, CDR2 SNEGSKA (reference sequence). The germline V and J ends were trimmed by 6 bases and 3 bases, with 15 bases remaining between them. The CDR3 is 14 residues long.